This T cell receptor (beta chain) was identified in a study of vaccination effects on CD4 cells after COVID-19 (dated by TCRdb to the early 2020s). As for the study more broadly: Each participant got two doses of an mRNA SARS-CoV-2 vaccine, either BNT162b2 or mRNA-1273. The Oncomine TCR Beta short-read assay on an Illumina iSeq 100 was used to sequence cultures from other donors in the study. SARS-CoV-2 spike-specific CD4+ TCR repertoires were compared before and after mRNA vaccination in COVID-19 convalescent patients and in infection-naive vaccine recipients. A total of 9 to 11 COVID-19 convalescent patients and several SARS-CoV-2-naive healthy vaccine recipients were included in the full study. In a couple of convalescent patients, pre-vaccine samples were collected 16 days and one week ahead of the first dose, 142 and 148 days after COVID-19 diagnosis. General conclusions and limits of the study: The study was limited by a small number of convalescent patients and lacked early post-infection timepoints. Marked clonal contraction was observed in both infection-induced and vaccine-induced clones at late post-vaccination timepoints, consistent with waning T cell responses. In convalescent patients, the post-vaccine spike-reactive repertoire was composed mainly of new vaccine-induced clones that were largely distinct from infection-induced clones.

Worth noting for this clone: The antigen this receptor binds is unknown. Qualities for individual bases were not recorded, and no much larger clone is one base off.

To identify antigen-specific CD4+ T cell clonotypes by their expansion, the ViraFEST assay first stimulated PBMC with viral peptide pools and then applied TCR sequencing. After more than 9 days of culture, CD4+ T cells were isolated with the EasySep CD4+ T cell isolation kit. PCR-confirmed SARS-CoV-2 infection had occurred in convalescent patients between March and December 2020, before the Alpha, Beta and Delta variants emerged in the United States. Approximately 2 million PBMC per well were cultured with roughly 10 ug/ml peptides in IMDM containing 5% human AB serum, 8.5 to 10 IU/ml IL-2 and gentamicin. On days 3 and 7, half of the culture medium was replaced with fresh IL-2-containing medium. Unless noted otherwise, every peptide stimulation condition was cultured in triplicate wells. Using Ficoll-Paque Plus gradient centrifugation, PBMC were separated from whole blood and then either used fresh or cryopreserved at -140C. The QIAamp micro DNA kit was used to extract genomic DNA from the cultured CD4+ T cells.

Libraries were constructed by the immunoSEQ multiplex PCR assay. DNA from the cultured and isolated CD4+ T cells underwent TCR beta CDR3 sequencing. Per the original workflow: Non-productive TCR sequences were removed and reads were trimmed to the CDR3 region, keeping CDR3s of at least 7 amino acids. The MANAFEST web app was used to pick out antigen-specific clonotypes by comparing their expansion in peptide wells with that in reference cultures. For clones to be considered positive, expansion at FDR<0.05 versus reference and all other wells, an odds ratio above 5, and a frequency above 0.1% in two replicate wells were required. Cross-reactive clonotypes were defined as significantly expanded in SARS-CoV-2 spike wells and in at least one common cold coronavirus spike condition. Using the stringdist R package, CDR3 similarity was measured by Levenshtein distance, and unrooted trees were constructed with ape in R 3.6.1. TCRdb limited this immuneACCESS table to in-frame rearrangements with V and J called. A share of clones is missing; checked studies link under half to unresolved V genes, and the rest is unexplained. The V and J calls and clone size are taken from that table; D and trimming were inferred from the DNA. The sample yields over 20,000 clones; less than 85% were counted once. Approximately 38% of the sample is taken by the ten largest.

The TCR originated in a human donor who had a prior SARS-CoV-2 infection. The sample consisted of CD4+ T cells from PBMCs cultured with a peptide pool, taken before COVID-19 vaccination.

The DNA is as follows: TGTGCCAGCTCCCTTGTAGGGGGGGGAATTTACAATGAGCAGTTCTTC. Protein translation: CASSLVGGGIYNEQFF. The V and J genes are TRBV18 and TRBJ2-1; TRBD2 might be the D gene, on 7 matching bases. CDR1 and CDR2 were assigned from the germline V gene as KGHSH and LQKENI. Trimming at the junction amounts to 6 bases on V and 4 bases on J, and the germline ends lie 19 bases apart. The CDR3 runs 16 amino acids, cysteine and phenylalanine included. Here the CDR3 DNA is all that survives: 48 bases in frame from base 1.